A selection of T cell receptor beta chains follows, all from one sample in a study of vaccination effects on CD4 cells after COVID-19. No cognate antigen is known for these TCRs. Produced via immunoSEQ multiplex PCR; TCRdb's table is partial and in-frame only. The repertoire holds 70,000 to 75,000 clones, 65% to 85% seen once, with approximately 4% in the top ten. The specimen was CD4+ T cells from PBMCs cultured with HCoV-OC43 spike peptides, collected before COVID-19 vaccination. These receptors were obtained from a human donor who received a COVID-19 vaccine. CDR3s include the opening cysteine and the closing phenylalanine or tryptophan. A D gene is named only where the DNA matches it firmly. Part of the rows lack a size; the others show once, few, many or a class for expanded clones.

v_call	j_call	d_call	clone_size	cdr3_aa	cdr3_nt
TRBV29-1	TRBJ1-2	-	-	CSVVSGNYGYTF	TGCAGCGTTGTCTCCGGAAACTATGGCTACACCTTC
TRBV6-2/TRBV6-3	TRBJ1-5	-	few	CASSYRTADSPQHF	TGTGCCAGCAGTTACCGGACAGCCGATTCCCCCCAGCATTTT
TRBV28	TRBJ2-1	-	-	CASTYPGQPGNEQFF	TGTGCCAGCACCTACCCGGGCCAGCCTGGGAATGAGCAGTTCTTC
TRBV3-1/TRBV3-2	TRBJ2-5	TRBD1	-	CASSHSRTGGETQYF	TGTGCCAGCAGCCATAGCCGGACAGGGGGGGAGACCCAGTACTTC
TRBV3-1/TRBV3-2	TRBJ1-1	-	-	CASSQMAMNTEAFF	TGTGCCAGCAGCCAAATGGCGATGAACACTGAAGCTTTCTTT
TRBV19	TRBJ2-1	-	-	CASSRESSYNEQFF	TGTGCCAGTAGTAGAGAGAGCTCCTACAATGAGCAGTTCTTC
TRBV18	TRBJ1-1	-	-	CASSPSTEAFF	TGTGCCAGCTCACCATCCACTGAAGCTTTCTTT
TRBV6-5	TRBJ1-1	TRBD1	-	CASSSTGLNTEAFF	TGTGCCAGCAGTTCGACAGGGCTGAACACTGAAGCTTTCTTT
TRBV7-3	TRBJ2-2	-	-	CASSLIGLTGELFF	TGTGCCAGCAGCTTAATTGGGTTAACCGGGGAGCTGTTTTTT
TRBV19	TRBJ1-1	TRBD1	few	CASSTTTGKTEAFF	TGTGCCAGTAGTACAACGACAGGGAAAACTGAAGCTTTCTTT
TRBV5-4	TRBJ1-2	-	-	CASSLDFPGNYGYTF	TGTGCCAGCAGCTTGGATTTTCCAGGGAACTATGGCTACACCTTC
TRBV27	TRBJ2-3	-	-	CASRPAWGLIGGTDTQYF	TGTGCCAGCAGACCTGCCTGGGGCCTGATAGGAGGCACAGATACGCAGTATTTT
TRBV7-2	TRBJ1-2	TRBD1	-	CASSRPGGTSGYTF	TGTGCCAGCAGCCGTCCAGGGGGCACAAGCGGCTACACCTTC
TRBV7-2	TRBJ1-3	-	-	CASSSYRTAGNTIYF	TGTGCCAGCAGCTCGTACAGGACTGCTGGAAACACCATATATTTT
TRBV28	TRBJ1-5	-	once	CASSHQVGGNQPQHF	TGTGCCAGCAGCCATCAGGTCGGGGGCAATCAGCCCCAGCATTTT
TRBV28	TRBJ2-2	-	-	CASSTLGAGPPPGELFF	TGTGCCAGCAGTACCCTCGGGGCAGGACCCCCCCCCGGGGAGCTGTTTTTT
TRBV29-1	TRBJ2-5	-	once	CSVVLWQGGETQYF	TGCAGCGTTGTTCTTTGGCAGGGTGGGGAGACCCAGTACTTC